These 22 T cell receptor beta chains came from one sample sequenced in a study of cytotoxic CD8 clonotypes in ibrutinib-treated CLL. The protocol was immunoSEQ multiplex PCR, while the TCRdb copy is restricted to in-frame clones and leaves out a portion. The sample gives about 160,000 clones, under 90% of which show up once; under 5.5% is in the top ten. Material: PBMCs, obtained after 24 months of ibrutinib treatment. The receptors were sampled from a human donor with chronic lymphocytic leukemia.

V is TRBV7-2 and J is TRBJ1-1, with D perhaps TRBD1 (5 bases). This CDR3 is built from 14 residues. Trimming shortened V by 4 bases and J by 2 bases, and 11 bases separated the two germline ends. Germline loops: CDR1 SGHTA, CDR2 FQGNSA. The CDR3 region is CASSWADRNTEAFF. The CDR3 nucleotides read TGTGCCAGCAGCTGGGCAGACAGAAACACTGAAGCTTTCTTT.

CDR3 region: CASSPMSGEGGNQPQHF. The DNA of the CDR3 is TGTGCCAGCAGCCCAATGAGCGGGGAGGGAGGCAATCAGCCCCAGCATTTT. The V call is TRBV12-1, the J call TRBJ1-5. TRBV12-1 has pseudogene status. The CDR3 contains 17 residues.

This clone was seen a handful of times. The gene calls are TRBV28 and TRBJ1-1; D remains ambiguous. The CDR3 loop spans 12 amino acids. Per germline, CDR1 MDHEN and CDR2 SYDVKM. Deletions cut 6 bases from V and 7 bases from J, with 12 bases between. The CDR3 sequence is CASSRTESEAFF. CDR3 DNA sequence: TGTGCCAGCAGCAGGACGGAAAGTGAAGCTTTCTTT.

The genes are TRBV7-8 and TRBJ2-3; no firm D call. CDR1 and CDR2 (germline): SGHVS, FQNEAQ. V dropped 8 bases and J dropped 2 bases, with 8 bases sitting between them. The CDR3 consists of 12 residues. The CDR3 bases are TGTGCCAGCCGGACGGCCACAGATACGCAGTATTTT. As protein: CASRTATDTQYF.

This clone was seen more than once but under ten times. In DNA form, the CDR3 reads TGTGCCAGCTCCTCGACAGGGGGTCCCTACGAGCAGTACTTC. Its protein product is CASSSTGGPYEQYF. This chain links TRBV18 with TRBJ2-7, with 9 positions matching TRBD1. The trim removed 6 bases at V and 2 bases at J, leaving 5 bases unmatched. CDR1 is KGHSH and CDR2 is LQKENI in the germline V gene. This CDR3 contains 14 residues.

CDR3 in amino acids: CASSRPLQGTDGYTF. CDR3 DNA: TGTGCCAGCAGCCGACCGCTACAGGGGACGGATGGCTACACCTTC. The chain has TRBV5-6 and TRBJ1-2, with 7 bases fitting TRBD1. The CDR3 totals 15 residues. J lost 6 bases, V lost 4 bases, and 12 bases had no gene match. Per germline, CDR1 SGHDT and CDR2 YYEEEE.

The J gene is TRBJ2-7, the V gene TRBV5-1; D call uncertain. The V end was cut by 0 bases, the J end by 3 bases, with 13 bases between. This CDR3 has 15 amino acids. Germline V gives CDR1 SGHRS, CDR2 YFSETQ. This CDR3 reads CASSLEAYPFYEQYF. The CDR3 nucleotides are TGCGCCAGCAGCTTGGAAGCTTACCCCTTCTACGAGCAGTACTTC.

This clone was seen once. CDR3: CASSPRDRGFQPQHF. In DNA, the CDR3 is TGTGCCAGCAGCCCTCGAGACAGGGGGTTTCAGCCCCAGCATTTT. V and J are TRBV5-6 and TRBJ1-5; 9 positions agree with TRBD1. Germline V lookup: CDR1 SGHDT, CDR2 YYEEEE. This CDR3 contains 15 residues. The trim removed 4 bases at V and 6 bases at J, leaving 8 bases unmatched.

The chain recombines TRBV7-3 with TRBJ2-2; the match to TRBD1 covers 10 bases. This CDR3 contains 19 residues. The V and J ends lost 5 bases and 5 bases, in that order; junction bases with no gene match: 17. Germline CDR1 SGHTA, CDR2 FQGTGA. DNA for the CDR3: TGTGCCAGCAGCCCCCCCCGGGACAGGGGTGTCAGAAGTACCGGGGAGCTGTTTTTT. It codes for CASSPPRDRGVRSTGELFF.

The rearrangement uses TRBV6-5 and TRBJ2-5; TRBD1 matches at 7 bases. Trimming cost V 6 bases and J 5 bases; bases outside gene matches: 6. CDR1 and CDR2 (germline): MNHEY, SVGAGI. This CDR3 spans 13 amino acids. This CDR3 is CASRPQGLETQYF. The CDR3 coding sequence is TGTGCCAGCAGACCACAGGGGCTGGAGACCCAGTACTTC.

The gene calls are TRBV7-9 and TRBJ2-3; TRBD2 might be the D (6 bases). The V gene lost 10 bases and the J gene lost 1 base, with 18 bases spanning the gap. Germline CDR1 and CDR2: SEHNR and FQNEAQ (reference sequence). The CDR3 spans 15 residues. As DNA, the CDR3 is TGTGCCACACGCGGCGGGGAAATCCGCACAGATACGCAGTATTTT. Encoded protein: CATRGGEIRTDTQYF.

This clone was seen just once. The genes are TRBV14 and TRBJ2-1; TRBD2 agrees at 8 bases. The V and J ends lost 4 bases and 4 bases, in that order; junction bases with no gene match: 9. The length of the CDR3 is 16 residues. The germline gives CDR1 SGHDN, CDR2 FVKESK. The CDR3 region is CASSPQASSGYNEQFF. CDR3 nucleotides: TGTGCCAGCAGCCCCCAAGCGTCTAGCGGGTACAATGAGCAGTTCTTC. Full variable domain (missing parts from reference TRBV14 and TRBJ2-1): EAGVTQFPSHSVIEKGQTVTLRCDPISGHDNLYWYRRVMGKEIKFLLHFVKESKQDESGMPNNRFLAERTGGTYSTLKVQPAELEDSGVYFCASSPQASSGYNEQFFGPGTRLTVL.

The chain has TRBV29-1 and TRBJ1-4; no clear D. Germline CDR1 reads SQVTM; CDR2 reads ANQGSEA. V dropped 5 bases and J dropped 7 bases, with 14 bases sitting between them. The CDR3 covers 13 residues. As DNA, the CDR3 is TGCAGCGTTCGTAGGCAGTCGGGTGAAAAACTGTTTTTT. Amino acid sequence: CSVRRQSGEKLFF.

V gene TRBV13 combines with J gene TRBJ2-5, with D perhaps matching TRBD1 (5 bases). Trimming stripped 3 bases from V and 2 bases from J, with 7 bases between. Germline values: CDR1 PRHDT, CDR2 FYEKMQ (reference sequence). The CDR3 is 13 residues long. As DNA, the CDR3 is TGTGCCAGCAGCTTCAGACAGCAAGAGACCCAGTACTTC. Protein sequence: CASSFRQQETQYF.

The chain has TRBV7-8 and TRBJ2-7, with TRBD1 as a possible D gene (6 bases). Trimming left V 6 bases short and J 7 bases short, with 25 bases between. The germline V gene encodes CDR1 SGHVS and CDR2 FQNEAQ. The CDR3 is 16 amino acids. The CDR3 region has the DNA TGTGCCAGCAGGTTCAAACCGGGACAAGGAAGGAGGGAGCAGTACTTC. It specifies CASRFKPGQGRREQYF.

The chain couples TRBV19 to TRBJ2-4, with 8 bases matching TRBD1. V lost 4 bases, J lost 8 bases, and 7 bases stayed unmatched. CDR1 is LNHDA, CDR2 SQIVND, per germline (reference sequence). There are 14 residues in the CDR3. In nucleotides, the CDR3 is TGTGCCAGTAGTAACCCAGGGGGCGGCGACATTCAGTACTTC. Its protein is CASSNPGGGDIQYF. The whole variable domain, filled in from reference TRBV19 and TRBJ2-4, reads DGGITQSPKYLFRKEGQNVTLSCEQNLNHDAMYWYRQDPGQGLRLIYYSQIVNDFQKGDIAEGYSVSREKKESFPLTVTSAQKNPTAFYLCASSNPGGGDIQYFGAGTRLSVL.

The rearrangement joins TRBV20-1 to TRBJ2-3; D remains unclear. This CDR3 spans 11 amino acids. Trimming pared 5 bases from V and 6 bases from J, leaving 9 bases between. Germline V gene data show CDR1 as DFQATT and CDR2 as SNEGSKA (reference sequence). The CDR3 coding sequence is TGCAGTGCTCCCATGGGGGATACGCAGTATTTT. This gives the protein CSAPMGDTQYF.

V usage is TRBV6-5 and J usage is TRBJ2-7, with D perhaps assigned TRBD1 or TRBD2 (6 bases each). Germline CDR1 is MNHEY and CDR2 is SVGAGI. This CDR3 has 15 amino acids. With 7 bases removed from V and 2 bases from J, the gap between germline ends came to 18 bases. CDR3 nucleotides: TGTGCCAGCACCTCCCCGGGGGCGGGTACCTACGAGCAGTACTTC. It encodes CASTSPGAGTYEQYF.

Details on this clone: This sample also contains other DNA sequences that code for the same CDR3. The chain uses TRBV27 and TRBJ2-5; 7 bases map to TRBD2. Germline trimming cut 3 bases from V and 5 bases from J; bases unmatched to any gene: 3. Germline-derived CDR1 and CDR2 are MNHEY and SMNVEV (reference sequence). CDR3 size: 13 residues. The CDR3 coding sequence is TGTGCCAGCAGTTTGGGGAGGGAGGAGACCCAGTACTTC. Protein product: CASSLGREETQYF.

CDR3 region: CASSLKARLYEQYF. CDR3 DNA sequence: TGTGCCAGCAGTCTCAAGGCGCGGCTGTACGAGCAGTACTTC. V gene TRBV6-5 combines with J gene TRBJ2-7; D unresolved. This CDR3 region has 14 residues. V was clipped by 5 bases and J by 4 bases, with 15 bases between them. Germline values: CDR1 MNHEY, CDR2 SVGAGI.

CDR3 loop: CASSVAQNSPLHF. The CDR3 DNA is TGTGCCAGCAGCGTAGCTCAGAATTCACCCCTCCACTTT. The V and J genes are TRBV9 and TRBJ1-6; D gene ambiguous. This CDR3 is 13 amino acids long. CDR1 is SGDLS, CDR2 YYNGEE, per germline. The ends were cut back, 0 bases at V and 7 bases at J, with 5 bases in the middle.

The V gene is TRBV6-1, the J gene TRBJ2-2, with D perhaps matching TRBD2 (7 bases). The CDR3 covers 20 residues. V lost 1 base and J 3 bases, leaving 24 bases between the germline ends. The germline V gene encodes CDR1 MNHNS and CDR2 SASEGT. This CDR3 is CASSEELGGAPFPDTGELFF. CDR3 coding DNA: TGTGCCAGCAGTGAAGAACTTGGGGGGGCCCCTTTTCCAGACACCGGGGAGCTGTTTTTT.